The source of this TCR beta chain is a study of blood T cell repertoires in COVID-19. The overall study: Sites in the United States, Italy and Spain provided acute and convalescent COVID-19 samples. PBMCs, B-cell-depleted T cells, or T cells provided the cDNA or gDNA that made up the material.

Trimming took off 2 bases at V and 2 bases at J, with 8 bases between the two ends. The germline V gene encodes CDR1 SGHDT and CDR2 YYEEEE. CDR3 length equals 14 residues. This clone was recorded at least ten times. Generated by immunoSEQ multiplex PCR, the TCRdb table keeps only in-frame clones and is missing some. Here the sample spans about 110,000 clones, about two thirds being singletons. The clonotype was recovered from a middle-aged woman with acute or convalescent COVID-19. The sequenced material came from peripheral blood. The chain recombines TRBV5-6 with TRBJ1-5, with unresolved D. In nucleotides, the CDR3 is TGTGCCAGCAGCTTTTCGGTGGGCAATCAGCCCCAGCATTTT. It translates to CASSFSVGNQPQHF.